The clone carrying this T cell receptor (beta chain) was seen more than once but under ten times. The data were obtained in a study of response to subunit inactivated influenza vaccine. MiXCR, applied by TCRdb to the RT-PCR reads, yields one record per CDR3 protein. The sample has around 790,000 distinct CDR3 sequences, around 20% seen once. This specimen consisted of PBMCs from blood, obtained 4 to 6 days after vaccination. This receptor was obtained from a man aged 45-65 years who received an inactivated influenza vaccine.

The CDR3 region has the DNA TGTGCCAGCAGTGTACAGGGGGCGGGTGGCACCGGGGAGCTGTTTTTT. This encodes CASSVQGAGGTGELFF. The chain uses TRBV25-1 and TRBJ2-2; 9 bases agree with TRBD1. Germline V gives CDR1 MGHDK, CDR2 SYGVNS. Trimming removed 4 bases from V and 4 bases from J; junction bases left unmatched: 7. This CDR3 region has 16 residues.